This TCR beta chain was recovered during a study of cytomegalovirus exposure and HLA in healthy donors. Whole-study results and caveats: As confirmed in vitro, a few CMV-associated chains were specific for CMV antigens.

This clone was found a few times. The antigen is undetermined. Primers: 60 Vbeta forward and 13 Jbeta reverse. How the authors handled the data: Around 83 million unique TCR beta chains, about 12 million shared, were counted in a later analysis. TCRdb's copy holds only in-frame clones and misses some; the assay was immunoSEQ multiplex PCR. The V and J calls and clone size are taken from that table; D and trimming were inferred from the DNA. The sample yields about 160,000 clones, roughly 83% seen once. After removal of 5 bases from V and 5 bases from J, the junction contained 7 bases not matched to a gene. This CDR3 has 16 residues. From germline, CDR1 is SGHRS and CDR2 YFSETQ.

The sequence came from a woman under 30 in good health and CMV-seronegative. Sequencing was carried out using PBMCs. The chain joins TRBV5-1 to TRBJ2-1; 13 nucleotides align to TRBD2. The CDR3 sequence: CASSRSGTSGDNEQFF. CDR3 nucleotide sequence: TGCGCCAGCAGTAGGTCCGGGACTAGCGGGGACAATGAGCAGTTCTTC. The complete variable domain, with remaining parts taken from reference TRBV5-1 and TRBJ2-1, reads KAGVTQTPRYLIKTRGQQVTLSCSPISGHRSVSWYQQTPGQGLQFLFEYFSETQRNKGNFPGRFSGRQFSNSRSEMNVSTLELGDSALYLCASSRSGTSGDNEQFFGPGTRLTVL.